The rows below give T cell receptor beta chains drawn from one sample of a study of a mutant IDH1 vaccine in newly diagnosed glioma. Sequencing used immunoSEQ multiplex PCR; TCRdb keeps in-frame clones, though not all of them. The table shows about 34,000 clones, with roughly 89% occurring only once. These receptors lack a known antigen. Sequenced here: PBMCs, sampled from a glioma patient whose treatment included an IDH1 peptide vaccine. The receptors derive from a woman in her twenties or thirties with glioma. The CDR3 runs from the conserved cysteine through the conserved F or W. A D gene is named only where the DNA matches it firmly. Not all rows give a size; the values are once, few, many and, for expanded clones, a class.

v_gene,j_gene,abundance,len,d_gene,CDR3aa,CDR3nt
TRBV4-3,TRBJ2-3,-,17,TRBD1,CASSQGALGQFTDTQYF,TGCGCCAGCAGCCAAGGGGCATTGGGACAGTTCACAGATACGCAGTATTTT
TRBV14,TRBJ2-7,-,15,TRBD2,CASSQIAGGPHEQYF,TGTGCCAGCAGCCAAATAGCGGGGGGGCCCCACGAGCAGTACTTC
TRBV6-5,TRBJ2-5,-,14,TRBD2,CASRTSGGTETQYF,TGTGCCAGCCGTACTAGCGGGGGCACGGAGACCCAGTACTTC
TRBV9,TRBJ2-1,medium-sized,13,-,CASSPSTSYEQFF,TGTGCCAGCAGCCCATCGACTAGTTATGAGCAGTTCTTC
TRBV27,TRBJ1-1,-,16,-,CASSSRGVGTNTEAFF,TGTGCCAGCAGCTCTAGGGGCGTGGGGACGAACACTGAAGCTTTCTTT
TRBV9,TRBJ1-1,-,12,-,CASSLGITEAFF,TGTGCCAGCAGCCTCGGCATCACTGAAGCTTTCTTT
TRBV5-6,TRBJ2-7,-,12,-,CASSQDSYEQYF,TGTGCCAGCAGCCAGGACAGTTACGAGCAGTACTTC
TRBV14,TRBJ1-2,-,15,TRBD1,CASSQIAGGLYGYTF,TGTGCCAGCAGCCAGATCGCAGGGGGCCTCTATGGCTACACCTTC
TRBV7-2,TRBJ1-2,-,13,-,CASSMDSVYGYTF,TGTGCCAGCAGCATGGACAGCGTCTATGGCTACACCTTC
TRBV18,TRBJ1-6,-,12,-,CASSPTPGTLHF,TGTGCCAGCTCACCAACTCCCGGCACCCTCCACTTT
TRBV11-2,TRBJ2-7,-,11,-,CASSLSGEQYF,TGTGCCAGCAGCTTATCCGGCGAGCAGTACTTC
TRBV29-1,TRBJ1-2,-,12,-,CSVERDIYGYTF,TGCAGCGTTGAACGGGACATCTATGGCTACACCTTC
TRBV6-5,TRBJ1-1,-,14,-,CASIMGGGRSEAFF,TGTGCCAGCATTATGGGCGGGGGGCGCAGTGAAGCTTTCTTT
TRBV6-5,TRBJ1-1,-,16,-,CASSYSTVGYNTEAFF,TGTGCCAGCAGTTACTCGACGGTCGGGTATAACACTGAAGCTTTCTTT
TRBV21-1,TRBJ2-2,once,16,-,CASSLSGTGWPGELFF,TGTGCCAGCAGCCTCTCCGGGACAGGGTGGCCCGGGGAGCTGTTTTTT
TRBV25-1,TRBJ2-2,-,15,-,CASRGGGFNTGELFF,TGTGCCAGCCGAGGAGGCGGTTTTAACACCGGGGAGCTGTTTTTT
TRBV2,TRBJ2-1,few,14,-,CASTPSRQGKGLFF,TGTGCCAGCACCCCCAGTAGGCAGGGCAAGGGGTTGTTCTTC
TRBV29-1,TRBJ2-7,-,13,-,CSVEAPGRYEQYF,TGCAGCGTTGAAGCTCCAGGGCGATACGAGCAGTACTTC
TRBV6-1,TRBJ1-1,few,11,-,CASTKNTEAFF,TGTGCCAGCACAAAGAACACTGAAGCTTTCTTT
TRBV19,TRBJ2-2,-,19,-,CASSIDLIGLITNTGELFF,TGTGCCAGTAGTATAGATCTCATTGGACTGATCACGAACACCGGGGAGCTGTTTTTT
TRBV6-5,TRBJ1-3,-,15,-,CASSYSRSSGNTIYF,TGTGCCAGCAGTTACTCCCGGAGCTCTGGAAACACCATATATTTT
TRBV5-1,TRBJ1-2,-,15,TRBD1,CASSSRQGGRDGYTF,TGCGCCAGCAGCTCTCGACAGGGAGGAAGGGATGGCTACACCTTC
TRBV5-1,TRBJ2-5,-,14,-,CASGYTGTQETQYF,TGCGCCAGCGGGTATACCGGGACGCAAGAGACCCAGTACTTC
TRBV6-1,TRBJ1-4,-,14,TRBD1,CASSHRGNNEKLFF,TGTGCCAGCAGTCACAGGGGGAATAATGAAAAACTGTTTTTT
TRBV2,TRBJ1-1,-,14,TRBD1,CASSMTGENTEAFF,TGTGCCAGCAGCATGACAGGGGAGAACACTGAAGCTTTCTTT
TRBV7-2,TRBJ2-3,-,17,-,CASSLYGTASAGDTQYF,TGTGCCAGCAGCTTATACGGGACGGCATCGGCCGGAGATACGCAGTATTTT
TRBV19,TRBJ2-7,-,14,-,CASSIAVSGTEQYF,TGTGCCAGTAGTATAGCGGTGAGTGGAACCGAGCAGTACTTC
TRBV15,TRBJ1-2,-,15,-,CATSSEQGSLRGYTF,TGTGCCACCAGCAGTGAACAGGGTAGTTTAAGGGGCTACACCTTC
TRBV7-9,TRBJ1-1,-,15,-,CASSLVSEMNTEAFF,TGTGCCAGCAGCTTAGTTTCAGAAATGAACACTGAAGCTTTCTTT
TRBV18,TRBJ2-7,-,16,-,CASSDRSTRDSYEQYF,TGTGCCAGCTCGGACCGGTCCACTCGGGACTCCTACGAGCAGTACTTC
TRBV30,TRBJ1-4,-,12,-,CASGVTNEKLFF,TGTGCCTCAGGGGTGACTAATGAAAAACTGTTTTTT
TRBV6-6,TRBJ1-2,-,15,-,CASSSNGLTGIGYTF,TGTGCCAGCAGTTCGAACGGCCTAACAGGGATCGGCTACACCTTC
TRBV6-1,TRBJ2-7,-,13,-,CASKGTPDYEQYF,TGTGCCAGCAAAGGGACACCTGACTACGAGCAGTACTTC
TRBV7-9,TRBJ2-2,-,14,-,CASRLGLDTGELFF,TGTGCCAGCAGGTTAGGGTTGGACACCGGGGAGCTGTTTTTT
TRBV6-6,TRBJ1-5,-,16,TRBD1,CASSYRGQGAGQPQHF,TGTGCCAGCAGTTACCGGGGACAGGGGGCGGGTCAGCCCCAGCATTTT
TRBV6-5,TRBJ2-7,-,14,-,CASSSGDWVDEQYF,TGTGCCAGCAGTTCCGGCGACTGGGTTGACGAGCAGTACTTC
TRBV5-6,TRBJ1-3,-,16,-,CASSPGAQVEGHTIYF,TGTGCCAGCAGCCCAGGGGCACAGGTTGAGGGCCACACCATATATTTT
TRBV7-9,TRBJ2-1,once,15,TRBD2,CASSFGTSFYNEQFF,TGTGCCAGCAGCTTTGGGACTAGTTTCTACAATGAGCAGTTCTTC
TRBV2,TRBJ2-7,-,18,TRBD2,CASRDPEVAGEFSYEQYF,TGTGCCAGCAGGGACCCGGAGGTAGCGGGGGAATTCTCCTACGAGCAGTACTTC
TRBV11-2,TRBJ2-1,-,15,-,CASSLGTGVYNEQFF,TGTGCCAGCAGCTTAGGGACGGGGGTCTACAATGAGCAGTTCTTC
TRBV9,TRBJ1-1,-,14,-,CASSVEGSNTEAFF,TGTGCCAGCAGCGTAGAGGGATCAAACACTGAAGCTTTCTTT
TRBV4-3,TRBJ2-6,-,19,TRBD1,CASSLEQGARFSGANVLTF,TGCGCCAGCAGCCTAGAACAGGGGGCCCGTTTCTCTGGGGCCAACGTCCTGACTTTC
TRBV19,TRBJ1-1,-,14,-,CASKGGGLGTEAFF,TGTGCCAGTAAAGGGGGAGGGCTTGGCACTGAAGCTTTCTTT
TRBV5-8,TRBJ2-7,-,20,TRBD1,CASSLAAVLRFRTGDYEQYF,TGTGCCAGCAGCTTGGCCGCAGTCTTGAGGTTTAGGACAGGGGATTACGAGCAGTACTTC